Described below is a single T cell receptor beta chain sequence and its context. Germline trimming cut 3 bases from V and 7 bases from J; bases unmatched to any gene: 7. Germline V gives CDR1 SGHNT, CDR2 YYREEE (reference sequence). CDR3 length: 14 residues. This specimen belongs to a study of blood T cell repertoires in COVID-19. For the study at large: Italy, Spain and the United States were the sources of the convalescent and acute COVID-19 samples. PBMCs, B-cell-depleted T cells, or T cells were the source of the cDNA or gDNA that made up the material.

Under the authors' procedure: Using reference gene primer amplification, nucleated cell counts were estimated. Produced via immunoSEQ multiplex PCR; TCRdb's table is partial and in-frame only. That table is the source of V, J and clone size, and D and trimming were worked out from the DNA. The repertoire consists of 200,000 to 250,000 clones, with approximately 84% occurring once and the leading ten covering less than 4%. The chain couples TRBV5-4 to TRBJ1-2; 9 bases agree with TRBD1. The sequencing input was peripheral blood. The TCR sequence derives from a woman in her 30s who had recovered from COVID-19. The CDR3 bases are TGTGCCAGCAGCTCCGGACAGGGGTTTGGTGGCTACACCTTC. This encodes CASSSGQGFGGYTF.